This T cell receptor beta chain was found in a study of PD-1 blockade in classical Hodgkin lymphoma. Study observations and caveats: A reduction in baseline TCR diversity was reportedly seen in newly diagnosed patients relative to healthy donors.

In the case of this clone: Its antigen remains unidentified.

Clones were read by immunoSEQ multiplex PCR, and TCRdb kept only the in-frame ones, dropping some. The repertoire holds several thousand clones, around 76% seen once, with 8.1% in the top ten. Time point noted: newly diagnosed, previously untreated cHL patient sample. For comparison, PBMCs from newly diagnosed, untreated classical Hodgkin lymphoma were used. The CDR3 contains 14 residues. After removal of 7 bases from V and 8 bases from J, the junction contained 12 bases not matched to a gene. From germline, CDR1 is SNHLY and CDR2 FYNNEI. The specimen sequenced was peripheral blood mononuclear cells (PBMCs). V and J are TRBV2 and TRBJ1-2; 8 nucleotides match TRBD1. This clonotype originated in a human donor with classical Hodgkin lymphoma. Here the CDR3 DNA reads TGTGCCAGCAAAGAGGACAGGGCAGTGGAAGGCTACACCTTC. Translating gives CASKEDRAVEGYTF.